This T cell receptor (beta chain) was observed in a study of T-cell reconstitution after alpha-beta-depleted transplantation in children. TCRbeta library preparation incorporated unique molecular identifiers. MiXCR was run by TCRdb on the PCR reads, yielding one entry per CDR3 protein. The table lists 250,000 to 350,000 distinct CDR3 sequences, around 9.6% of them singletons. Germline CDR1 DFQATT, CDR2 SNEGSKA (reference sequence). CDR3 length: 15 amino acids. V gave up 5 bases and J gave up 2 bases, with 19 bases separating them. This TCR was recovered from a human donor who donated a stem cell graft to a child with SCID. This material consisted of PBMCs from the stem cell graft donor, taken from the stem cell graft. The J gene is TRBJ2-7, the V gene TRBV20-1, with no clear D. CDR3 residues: CSADRIPGGTYEQYF. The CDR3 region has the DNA TGCAGTGCTGACCGGATCCCAGGTGGTACCTACGAGCAGTACTTC.